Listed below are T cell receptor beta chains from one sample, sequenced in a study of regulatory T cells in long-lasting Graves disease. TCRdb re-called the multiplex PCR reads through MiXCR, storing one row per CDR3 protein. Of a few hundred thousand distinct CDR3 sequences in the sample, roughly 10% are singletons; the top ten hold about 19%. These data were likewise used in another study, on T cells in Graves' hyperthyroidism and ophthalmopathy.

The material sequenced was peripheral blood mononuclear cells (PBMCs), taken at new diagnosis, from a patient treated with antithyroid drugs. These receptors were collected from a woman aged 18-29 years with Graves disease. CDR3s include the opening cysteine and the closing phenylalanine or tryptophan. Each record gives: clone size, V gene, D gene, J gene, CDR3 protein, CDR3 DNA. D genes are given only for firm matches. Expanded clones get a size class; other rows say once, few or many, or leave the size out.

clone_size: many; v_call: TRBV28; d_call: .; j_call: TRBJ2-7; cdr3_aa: CASTEGGPYEQYF; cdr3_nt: TGTGCCAGCACCGAAGGGGGTCCCTACGAGCAGTACTTC
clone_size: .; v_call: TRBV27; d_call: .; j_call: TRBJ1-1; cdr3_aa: CASSPWQVNTEAFF; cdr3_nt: TGTGCCAGCAGTCCCTGGCAGGTGAACACTGAAGCTTTCTTT
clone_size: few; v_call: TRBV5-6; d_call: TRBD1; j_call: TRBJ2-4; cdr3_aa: CASSLGQGFHF; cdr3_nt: TGTGCCAGCAGCTTGGGACAGGGGTTTCACTTC
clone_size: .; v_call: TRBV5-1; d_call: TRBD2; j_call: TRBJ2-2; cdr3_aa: CASSLSPGLGDGELFF; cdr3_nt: TGCGCCAGCAGCTTATCTCCGGGACTAGGGGACGGGGAGCTGTTTTTT
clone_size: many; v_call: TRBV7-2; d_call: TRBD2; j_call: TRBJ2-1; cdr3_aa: CASSSLGGTSEFF; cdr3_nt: TGTGCCAGCAGCTCCCTCGGCGGGACTAGCGAGTTCTTC
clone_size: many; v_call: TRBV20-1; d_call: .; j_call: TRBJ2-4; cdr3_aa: CSAARGVRAKNIQYF; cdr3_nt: TGCAGTGCCGCGCGAGGGGTGCGAGCCAAAAACATTCAGTACTTC
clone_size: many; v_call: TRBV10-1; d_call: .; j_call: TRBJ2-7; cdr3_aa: CASSESRLRLEQYF; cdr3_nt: TGCGCCAGCAGTGAGTCACGACTGCGGCTCGAGCAGTACTTC
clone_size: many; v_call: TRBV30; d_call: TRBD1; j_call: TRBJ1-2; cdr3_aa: CAWKPGQGYGYTF; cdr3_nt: TGTGCCTGGAAACCGGGACAGGGATATGGCTACACCTTC
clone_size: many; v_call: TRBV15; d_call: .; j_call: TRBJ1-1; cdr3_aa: CATSRVMNTEAFF; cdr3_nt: TGTGCCACCAGCAGAGTTATGAACACTGAAGCTTTCTTT
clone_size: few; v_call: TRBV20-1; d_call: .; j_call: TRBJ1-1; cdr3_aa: CSAGDMVHTEAFF; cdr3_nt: TGCAGTGCTGGCGACATGGTGCACACTGAAGCTTTCTTT
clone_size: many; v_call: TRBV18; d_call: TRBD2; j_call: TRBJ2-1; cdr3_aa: CASSPWLGGRQGNEQFF; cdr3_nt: TGTGCCAGCTCACCATGGCTAGGCGGGAGGCAGGGCAATGAGCAGTTCTTC
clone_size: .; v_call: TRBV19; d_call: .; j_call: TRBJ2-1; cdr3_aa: CASSIAAGNEQFF; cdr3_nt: TGTGCCAGTAGTATAGCGGCAGGGAATGAGCAGTTCTTC
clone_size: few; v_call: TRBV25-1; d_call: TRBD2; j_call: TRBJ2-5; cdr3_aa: CASPGLAGDGFGETQYF; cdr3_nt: TGTGCCAGCCCGGGACTAGCGGGAGATGGATTTGGAGAGACCCAGTACTTC
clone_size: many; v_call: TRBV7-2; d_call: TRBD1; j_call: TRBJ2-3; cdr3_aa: CASSHTGGNTQYF; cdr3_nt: TGTGCCAGCAGCCACACAGGGGGCAATACGCAGTATTTT
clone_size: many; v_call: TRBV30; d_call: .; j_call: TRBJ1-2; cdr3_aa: CAWSRFVSYTF; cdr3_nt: TGTGCCTGGAGTCGGTTCGTCAGCTACACCTTC
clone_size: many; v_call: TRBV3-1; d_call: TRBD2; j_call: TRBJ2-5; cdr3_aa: CASSPDRYGRGQETQYF; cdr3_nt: TGTGCCAGCAGCCCCGACAGGTACGGGAGGGGCCAAGAGACCCAGTACTTC
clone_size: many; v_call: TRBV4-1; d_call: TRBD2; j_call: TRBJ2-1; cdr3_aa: CASSQDSRLVAGNEQFF; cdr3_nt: TGCGCCAGCAGCCAAGATTCAAGGTTGGTAGCGGGCAATGAGCAGTTCTTC
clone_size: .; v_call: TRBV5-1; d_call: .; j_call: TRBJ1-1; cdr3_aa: CASSAKGGNTEAFF; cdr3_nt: TGCGCCAGCAGCGCAAAGGGCGGGAACACTGAAGCTTTCTTT
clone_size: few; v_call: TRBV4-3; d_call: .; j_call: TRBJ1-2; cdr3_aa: CASSQDGFGAGLVGYTF; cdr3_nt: TGCGCCAGCAGCCAAGATGGTTTCGGGGCAGGGTTGGTTGGCTACACCTTC
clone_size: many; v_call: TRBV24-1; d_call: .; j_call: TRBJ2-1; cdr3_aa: CATSDFMVNEQFF; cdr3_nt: TGTGCCACCAGTGATTTTATGGTCAATGAGCAGTTCTTC
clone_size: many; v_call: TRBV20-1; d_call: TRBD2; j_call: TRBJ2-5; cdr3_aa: CSARDGGLAGDWETQYF; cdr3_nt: TGCAGTGCTAGAGACGGGGGACTAGCGGGGGACTGGGAGACCCAGTACTTC
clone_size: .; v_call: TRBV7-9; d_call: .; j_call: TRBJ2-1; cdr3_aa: CASSLAGYYNEQFF; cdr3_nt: TGTGCCAGCAGCTTAGCGGGATACTACAATGAGCAGTTCTTC
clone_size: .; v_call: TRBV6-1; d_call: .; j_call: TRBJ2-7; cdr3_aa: CASGQTDEQYF; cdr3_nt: TGTGCCAGCGGACAGACGGACGAGCAGTACTTC
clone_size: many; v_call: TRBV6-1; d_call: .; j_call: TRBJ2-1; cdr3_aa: CASTPTIGQSSYNEQFF; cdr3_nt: TGTGCCAGCACCCCAACGATTGGACAGTCAAGCTACAATGAGCAGTTCTTC
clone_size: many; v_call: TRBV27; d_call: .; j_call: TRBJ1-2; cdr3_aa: CASSPRVEAYGYTF; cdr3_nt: TGTGCCAGCAGTCCCCGGGTTGAAGCCTATGGCTACACCTTC
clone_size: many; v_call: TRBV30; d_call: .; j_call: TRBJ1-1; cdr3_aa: CAWSVLYDREAFF; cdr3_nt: TGTGCCTGGAGTGTACTTTATGACAGGGAAGCTTTCTTT
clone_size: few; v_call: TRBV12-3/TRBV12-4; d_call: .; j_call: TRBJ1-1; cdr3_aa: CASSQKAGNTEAFF; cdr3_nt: TGTGCCAGCAGCCAAAAGGCAGGGAACACTGAAGCTTTCTTT
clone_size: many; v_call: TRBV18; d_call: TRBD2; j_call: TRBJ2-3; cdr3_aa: CASASGGRTDTQYF; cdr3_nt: TGTGCCAGCGCTAGCGGGGGGCGCACAGATACGCAGTATTTT
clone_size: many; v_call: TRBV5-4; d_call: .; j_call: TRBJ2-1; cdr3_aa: CASSLATWANEQFF; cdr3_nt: TGTGCCAGCAGCTTGGCGACATGGGCCAATGAGCAGTTCTTC
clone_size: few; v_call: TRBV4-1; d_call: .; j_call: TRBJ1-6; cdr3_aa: CASSQDGGRVGNSPLHF; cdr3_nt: TGCGCCAGCAGCCAAGACGGGGGGCGCGTGGGGAATTCACCCCTCCACTTT
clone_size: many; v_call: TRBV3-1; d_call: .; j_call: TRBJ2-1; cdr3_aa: CASSQAIEQFF; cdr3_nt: TGTGCCAGCAGCCAAGCGATTGAGCAGTTCTTC